This is a list of T cell receptor beta chains from one sample in a study of early T cells in non-severe SARS-CoV-2 infection. TCRdb reanalysed the 5' RACE reads using MiXCR and keeps one entry per CDR3 protein. The sample holds 40,000 to 60,000 distinct CDR3 sequences; about 7.8% are singletons and the top ten take roughly 6.2%. Input material: whole blood. These receptors originate from an adult who was a healthcare worker with PCR-confirmed SARS-CoV-2 infection or an uninfected control (not recorded which). The CDR3 runs from the conserved cysteine through the conserved F or W. The D gene is left open where the match is weak. Not every row has a clone size; where given, it reads once, few, many or a size class.

clone_size: few; v_call: TRBV19; d_call: .; j_call: TRBJ2-1; cdr3_nt: TGTGCCAGTAGTGTCGACAGTAAATACAATGAGCAGTTCTTC; cdr3_aa: CASSVDSKYNEQFF
clone_size: many; v_call: TRBV20-1; d_call: .; j_call: TRBJ2-1; cdr3_nt: TGCAGTGCCCCGCATGGTAAAACCTACAATGAGCAGTTCTTC; cdr3_aa: CSAPHGKTYNEQFF
clone_size: many; v_call: TRBV6-6; d_call: .; j_call: TRBJ2-1; cdr3_nt: TGTGCCAGCAGTTACGGGGACGCCCCAAGCTCCTACAATGAGCAGTTCTTC; cdr3_aa: CASSYGDAPSSYNEQFF
clone_size: many; v_call: TRBV28; d_call: .; j_call: TRBJ1-3; cdr3_nt: TGTGCCAGCAACGACCTGGCAAGTTTGGGGAACACCATATATTTT; cdr3_aa: CASNDLASLGNTIYF
clone_size: .; v_call: TRBV19; d_call: TRBD1; j_call: TRBJ2-6; cdr3_nt: TGTGCCAGTAGTATCCAGCCGGGACAGAGCTCTGGGGCCAACGTCCTGACTTTC; cdr3_aa: CASSIQPGQSSGANVLTF
clone_size: few; v_call: TRBV7-9; d_call: .; j_call: TRBJ1-5; cdr3_nt: TGTGCCAGCGGCCAGCCCCAGCATTTT; cdr3_aa: CASGQPQHF
clone_size: many; v_call: TRBV6-5; d_call: .; j_call: TRBJ2-1; cdr3_nt: TGTGCCAGCAGTTACTCGATATCGGATGAGCAGTTCTTC; cdr3_aa: CASSYSISDEQFF
clone_size: .; v_call: TRBV11-2; d_call: .; j_call: TRBJ2-7; cdr3_nt: TGTGCCAGCAGCGTCGACAGGTCCTACGAGCAGTACTTC; cdr3_aa: CASSVDRSYEQYF
clone_size: few; v_call: TRBV4-3; d_call: .; j_call: TRBJ2-5; cdr3_nt: TGCGCCAGCAGCCAAGATAGACTAGTGAAAGAGACCCAGTACTTC; cdr3_aa: CASSQDRLVKETQYF
clone_size: few; v_call: TRBV10-3; d_call: .; j_call: TRBJ2-7; cdr3_nt: TGTGCCATCAGCAACATAGGGGTTTTGGGATTGCACGAGCAGTACTTC; cdr3_aa: CAISNIGVLGLHEQYF
clone_size: many; v_call: TRBV27; d_call: .; j_call: TRBJ1-1; cdr3_nt: TGTGCCAGCGGGGGGGAGGCGGTTAGCACTTTCTTT; cdr3_aa: CASGGEAVSTFF
clone_size: many; v_call: TRBV28; d_call: .; j_call: TRBJ2-2; cdr3_nt: TGTGCCAGCAAGAGACAGCAAACCGGGGAGCTGTTTTTT; cdr3_aa: CASKRQQTGELFF
clone_size: .; v_call: TRBV14; d_call: TRBD1; j_call: TRBJ2-2; cdr3_nt: TGTGCCAGCAGACGTACAGGGGGCATCGTCACCGGGGAGCTGTTTTTT; cdr3_aa: CASRRTGGIVTGELFF